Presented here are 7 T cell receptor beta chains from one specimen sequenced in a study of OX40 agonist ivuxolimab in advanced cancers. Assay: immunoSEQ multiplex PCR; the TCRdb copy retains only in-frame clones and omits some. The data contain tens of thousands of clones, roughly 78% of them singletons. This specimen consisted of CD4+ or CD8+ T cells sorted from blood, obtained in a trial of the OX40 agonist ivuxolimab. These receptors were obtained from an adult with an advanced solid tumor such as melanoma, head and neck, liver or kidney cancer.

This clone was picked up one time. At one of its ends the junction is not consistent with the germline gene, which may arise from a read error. In nucleotides, the CDR3 is TGTGCCGGCAGTGTCGGACAGGGAATGAAGGGCTACACCTTC. This gives the protein CAGSVGQGMKGYTF. J is TRBJ1-2 and V is TRBV2; 8 bases are a match to TRBD1. The CDR3 sequence is 14 residues long. Germline CDR1 reads SNHLY; CDR2 reads FYNNEI.

The CDR3 is CASSFRAEDNEQFF. The CDR3, as DNA: TGTGCCAGCAGCTTTCGGGCGGAGGACAATGAGCAGTTCTTC. J is TRBJ2-1 and V is TRBV5-6, with a possible D match to TRBD2 (5 bases). The V end lost 2 bases, the J end lost 5 bases, and 11 bases lay between the germline ends. The germline CDR1 and CDR2 sequences are SGHDT and YYEEEE. The CDR3 has 14 amino acids.

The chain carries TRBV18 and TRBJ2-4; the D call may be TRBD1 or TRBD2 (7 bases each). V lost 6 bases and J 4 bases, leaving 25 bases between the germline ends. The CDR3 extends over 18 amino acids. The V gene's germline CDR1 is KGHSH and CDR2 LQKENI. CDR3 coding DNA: TGTGCCAGCTCCCCTCGGGAGGCCACCGGGACAGCAAAAAACATTCAGTACTTC. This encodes CASSPREATGTAKNIQYF.

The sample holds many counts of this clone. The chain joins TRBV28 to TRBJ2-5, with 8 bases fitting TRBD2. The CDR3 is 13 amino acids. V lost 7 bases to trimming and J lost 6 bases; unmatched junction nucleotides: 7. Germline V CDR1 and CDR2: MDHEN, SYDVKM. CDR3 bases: TGTGCCAGCACCGATAGCGGGACGCAGACCCAGTACTTC. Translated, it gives CASTDSGTQTQYF. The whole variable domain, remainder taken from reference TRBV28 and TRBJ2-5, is DVKVTQSSRYLVKRTGEKVFLECVQDMDHENMFWYRQDPGLGLRLIYFSYDVKMKEKGDIPEGYSVSREKKERFSLILESASTNQTSMYLCASTDSGTQTQYFGPGTRLLVL.

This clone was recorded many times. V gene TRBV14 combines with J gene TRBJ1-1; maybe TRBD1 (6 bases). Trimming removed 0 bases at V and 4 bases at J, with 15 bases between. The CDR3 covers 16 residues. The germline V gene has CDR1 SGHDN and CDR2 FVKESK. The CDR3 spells CASSQDHWTAGTEAFF. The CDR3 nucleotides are TGTGCCAGCAGCCAAGATCATTGGACAGCGGGCACTGAAGCTTTCTTT. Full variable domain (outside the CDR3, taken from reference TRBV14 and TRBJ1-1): EAGVTQFPSHSVIEKGQTVTLRCDPISGHDNLYWYRRVMGKEIKFLLHFVKESKQDESGMPNNRFLAERTGGTYSTLKVQPAELEDSGVYFCASSQDHWTAGTEAFFGQGTRLTVV.

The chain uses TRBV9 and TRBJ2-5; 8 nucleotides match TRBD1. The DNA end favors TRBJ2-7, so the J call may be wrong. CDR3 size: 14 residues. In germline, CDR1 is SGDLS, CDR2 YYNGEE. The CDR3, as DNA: TGTGCCAGCAGCGAAGGACAGGGCTCCTACGAGCAGTACTTC. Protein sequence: CASSEGQGSYEQYF.

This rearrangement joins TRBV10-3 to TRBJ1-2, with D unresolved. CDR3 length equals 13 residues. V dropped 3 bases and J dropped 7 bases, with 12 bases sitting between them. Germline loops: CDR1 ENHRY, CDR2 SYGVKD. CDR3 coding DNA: TGTGCCATCAGTGACGGGATGGGAAGTGGCTACACCTTC. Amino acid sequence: CAISDGMGSGYTF.